These 4 T cell receptor beta chains originate from one sample sequenced in a study of CD4 T cells in relation to SARS-CoV-2 and coronaviruses. Assay used: immunoSEQ multiplex PCR; TCRdb lists only in-frame clones, some missing. The data show some 40,000 clones, with around three quarters seen just once and roughly 20% held by the top ten. No antigen has been assigned to these receptors. The sequenced sample was memory CD4+ T cells from PBMCs, cultured in vitro. Receptors were obtained from an adult with COVID-19.

This clone was seen only a few times. J is TRBJ2-6 and V is TRBV19; weak D call: TRBD1 (6 bases). The CDR3 loop spans 17 amino acids. CDR1 and CDR2 from the germline V gene are LNHDA and SQIVND (reference sequence). V gave up 6 bases and J gave up 0 bases, with 15 bases separating them. The CDR3 protein is CASRLTRGRSGANVLTF. CDR3 DNA: TGTGCCAGTAGACTGACCAGGGGACGCTCTGGGGCCAACGTCCTGACTTTC.

The chain recombines TRBV10-1 with TRBJ1-2; a weak D match, TRBD1 (5 bases). The CDR3 spans 13 residues. Germline V gene lookup returns CDR1 WNHNN and CDR2 SYGVQD (reference sequence). V dropped 3 bases and J dropped 4 bases, with 9 bases sitting between them. The CDR3 loop reads CASSDSGCYGYTF. CDR3 nucleotide sequence: TGCGCCAGCAGTGATTCAGGGTGCTATGGCTACACCTTC.

V usage is TRBV7-9 and J usage is TRBJ2-6, with 7 bases identical to TRBD1. Germline loops: CDR1 SEHNR, CDR2 FQNEAQ (reference sequence). This CDR3 has 15 residues. V trimming: 7 bases; J trimming: 3 bases; junction bases outside the gene matches: 6. This chain's CDR3 is CASTTGDFGANVLTF. The CDR3 coding sequence is TGTGCCAGCACCACAGGGGATTTTGGGGCCAACGTCCTGACTTTC.

The chain employs TRBV18 and TRBJ1-5; tentative D call: TRBD1 (6 bases). Per the germline V gene, CDR1 is KGHSH and CDR2 is LQKENI. This CDR3 spans 16 amino acids. The V and J ends lost 3 bases and 7 bases respectively, with 19 bases between them. The CDR3 nucleotides read TGTGCCAGCTCACCCTCAGGGTTGGGTGGGGGCCAGCCCCAGCATTTT. It codes for CASSPSGLGGGQPQHF.